The 25 T cell receptor beta chains below all came from one sample that was sequenced in a study of T cell repertoires in cytomegalovirus infection. TCRdb called the reads again in MiXCR, with one record for every CDR3 protein. The profile covers approximately 750,000 distinct CDR3 sequences, with under 40% appearing a single time and 2.5% to 3.5% taken by the ten largest. Sample: PBMCs. The receptors here all came from a human donor in good health (CMV status not recorded). Some clones in this sample may be carry-over from other donors' samples.

This clonotype was seen more than once but under ten times. The chain carries TRBV10-3 and TRBJ2-3, with TRBD2 matching over 9 bases. CDR3 length: 14 amino acids. V dropped 8 bases and J dropped 4; count of bases not matched to a gene: 7. The germline CDR1 and CDR2 sequences are ENHRY and SYGVKD. The CDR3 DNA reads TGTGCCATCCAGAGGGCGGGGGGGCCAGATACGCAGTATTTT. Its translation: CAIQRAGGPDTQYF.

As for this clonotype: Compared with germline, one end of the junction differs, possibly owing to a read error. The rearrangement uses TRBV7-2 and TRBJ2-2; 11 bases agree with TRBD1. CDR1 is SGHTA and CDR2 is FQGNSA in the germline V gene. The CDR3 has 15 residues. This CDR3 is CASSGQGAVAGELVF. CDR3 nucleotide sequence: TGTGCCAGCAGCGGACAGGGGGCCGTGGCCGGGGAGCTGGTTTTT.

The genes are TRBV20-1 and TRBJ1-2; D is undetermined. The V gene's germline CDR1 is DFQATT and CDR2 SNEGSKA (reference sequence). This CDR3 has 12 amino acids. V lost 5 bases and J 4 bases, leaving 11 bases between the germline ends. CDR3 bases: TGCAGTGCTTACCGGGAGCCCTATGGCTACACCTTC. This gives the protein CSAYREPYGYTF.

Only a few counts were recorded for this clonotype. CDR3 sequence: CASSLTWQGEVGNQPQHF. The CDR3 region has the DNA TGTGCCAGCAGTTTAACGTGGCAGGGAGAAGTCGGCAATCAGCCCCAGCATTTT. The rearrangement links TRBV27 to TRBJ1-5, with D possibly TRBD1 on 5 matching bases. CDR1 is MNHEY, CDR2 SMNVEV, per germline (reference sequence). The V and J ends lost 2 bases and 2 bases respectively, with 19 bases between them. CDR3 length: 18 residues.

This chain links TRBV6-5 with TRBJ2-7, with D hard to call. CDR1 is MNHEY and CDR2 is SVGAGI in the germline V gene. Trimming cost V 6 bases and J 2 bases, with 14 bases left between them. The CDR3 totals 14 residues. CDR3 DNA: TGTGCCAGCAGCCTAACACCCCTAACCTACGAGCAGTACTTC. Amino acid sequence: CASSLTPLTYEQYF.

This clonotype was seen more than once but under ten times. The chain uses TRBV7-3 and TRBJ2-3; the D gene could be TRBD1 or TRBD2 (6 bases each). V was shortened by 5 bases and J by 2 bases, with 14 bases between the two germline ends. The CDR3 has 15 amino acids. Germline CDR1 and CDR2: SGHTA and FQGTGA. CDR3 region: CASSPRDTFTDTQYF. DNA for the CDR3: TGTGCCAGCAGCCCGCGGGACACCTTCACAGATACGCAGTATTTT.

About this clonotype itself: A junction end diverges from the germline sequence, so it may reflect a read error. This chain joins TRBV7-2 and TRBJ2-1; TRBD2 matches at 12 bases. CDR1 is SGHTA, CDR2 FQGNSA, per germline. This CDR3 region has 16 residues. The CDR3 here is CVSSLASGRASNEQFF. CDR3 in DNA: TGTGTCAGCAGCTTGGCTAGCGGGAGGGCCTCCAATGAGCAGTTCTTC.

This clonotype showed up many times. The chain couples TRBV7-2 to TRBJ1-1; 7 nucleotides align to TRBD1. This CDR3 has 14 amino acids. With 5 bases clipped from V and 1 base from J, the junction kept 4 bases outside the gene matches. Germline V CDR1 and CDR2: SGHTA, FQGNSA. The CDR3 here is CASSARQGNTEAFF. The CDR3 DNA sequence: TGTGCCAGCAGCGCGAGACAGGGGAACACTGAAGCTTTCTTT.

This chain links TRBV5-6 with TRBJ1-4, with TRBD1 identical over 8 bases. Germline V gene data show CDR1 as SGHDT and CDR2 as YYEEEE. The CDR3 is made up of 16 amino acids. The ends lost 0 bases at V and 8 bases at J; junction bases unmatched: 9. For the CDR3, the DNA is TGTGCCAGCAGCTTGGGCCCTGGGACAGGAGGGGAAAAACTGTTTTTT. As protein: CASSLGPGTGGEKLFF.

The chain joins TRBV2 to TRBJ1-1; 10 bases map to TRBD1. CDR1 SNHLY and CDR2 FYNNEI come from the germline V gene. Trimming removed 4 bases from V and 8 bases from J; junction bases left unmatched: 4. The CDR3 sequence is 13 residues long. CDR3 DNA sequence: TGTGCCAGCAGTGCGACAGGGGGCAAAGAAGCTTTCTTT. As protein: CASSATGGKEAFF.

The chain links TRBV7-6 to TRBJ1-2, with no clear D. There are 13 residues in the CDR3. Germline lookup yields CDR1 SGHVS and CDR2 FNYEAQ. With 5 bases removed from V and 6 bases from J, the gap between germline ends came to 13 bases. The CDR3 nucleotides read TGTGCCAGCAGCACCGGGGTCCTACATGGCTACACCTTC. It is translated as CASSTGVLHGYTF. Drawing the rest from reference TRBV7-6 and TRBJ1-2, the complete variable domain is GAGVSQSPRYKVTKRGQDVALRCDPISGHVSLYWYRQALGQGPEFLTYFNYEAQQDKSGLPNDRFSAERPEGSISTLTIQRTEQRDSAMYRCASSTGVLHGYTFGSGTRLTVV.

This clonotype was recorded a few times. This sequence joins TRBV7-2 and TRBJ2-7; 9 nucleotides match TRBD1. V was clipped by 5 bases and J by 5 bases; unmatched bases: 7. The CDR3 is 14 residues long. Germline lookup yields CDR1 SGHTA and CDR2 FQGNSA. CDR3 amino acids: CASSTGTGQDEQYF. The CDR3 DNA follows: TGTGCCAGCAGCACCGGGACAGGGCAAGACGAGCAGTACTTC.

This clonotype was detected many times. The gene calls are TRBV7-2 and TRBJ2-3; 13 bases are a match to TRBD2. The junction had 5 bases not matched to a gene; V was cut back by 5 bases and J by 0 bases. The CDR3 covers 17 residues. The germline V gene encodes CDR1 SGHTA and CDR2 FQGNSA. CDR3 protein: CASSTGTSGVSTDTQYF. The DNA of the CDR3 is TGTGCCAGCAGCACAGGGACTAGCGGGGTTAGCACAGATACGCAGTATTTT.

This clonotype was detected many times. J is TRBJ1-1 and V is TRBV7-6; 7 positions match TRBD1. The J segment lost 1 base and the V segment lost 6 bases, leaving 5 bases of the junction unmatched. Germline V gene sequence: CDR1 SGHVS, CDR2 FNYEAQ. The CDR3 contains 14 residues. CDR3 loop: CASSTGQTNTEAFF. The DNA of the CDR3 is TGTGCCAGCAGTACGGGACAGACGAACACTGAAGCTTTCTTT. Supplemented by reference TRBV7-6 and TRBJ1-1, the full variable domain reads GAGVSQSPRYKVTKRGQDVALRCDPISGHVSLYWYRQALGQGPEFLTYFNYEAQQDKSGLPNDRFSAERPEGSISTLTIQRTEQRDSAMYRCASSTGQTNTEAFFGQGTRLTVV.

This clonotype appeared a few times. The V call is TRBV19, the J call TRBJ1-1, with no clear D. V lost 5 bases, J lost 1 base, and 11 bases lay in between. The CDR3 has 14 residues. Germline CDR1 and CDR2: LNHDA and SQIVND (reference sequence). In DNA, the CDR3 is TGTGCCAGTAGTTCCTTCGCACGGAACACTGAAGCTTTCTTT. Residues: CASSSFARNTEAFF.

J is TRBJ2-7 and V is TRBV28; D uncertain. This CDR3 has 17 amino acids. The V gene lost 7 bases and the J gene lost 0 bases, with 22 bases spanning the gap. In germline, CDR1 is MDHEN, CDR2 SYDVKM. The CDR3 sequence: CASNPPPDDANSYEQYF. CDR3 DNA sequence: TGTGCCAGCAATCCCCCACCCGATGACGCGAACTCCTACGAGCAGTACTTC.

This clonotype was counted a few times. J is TRBJ1-2 and V is TRBV6-1; possible D gene TRBD1, 5 bases. V was pared by 3 bases and J by 8 bases, with 19 bases between. Germline values: CDR1 MNHNS, CDR2 SASEGT. The CDR3 length is 15 residues. CDR3 region: CASSEKMVQALGYTF. CDR3 coding DNA: TGTGCCAGCAGTGAGAAGATGGTACAGGCCCTGGGCTACACCTTC.

This clonotype was seen only a few times. This chain connects TRBV24-1 to TRBJ1-5; D is possibly TRBD1 (5 bases). CDR1 and CDR2 (germline): KGHDR, SFDVKD. The CDR3 has 15 residues. Trimming took 4 bases from V and 0 from J, leaving 9 bases between them. The CDR3 protein is CATSEGVYSNQPQHF. CDR3 bases: TGTGCCACCAGTGAAGGGGTTTATAGCAATCAGCCCCAGCATTTT.

V usage is TRBV2 and J usage is TRBJ2-7; D remains unclear. The V end was cut by 3 bases, the J end by 4 bases, with 4 bases between. The CDR3 length is 11 residues. Germline assignment: CDR1 SNHLY and CDR2 FYNNEI. The CDR3 DNA sequence: TGTGCCAGCAGTGACCAATACGAGCAGTACTTC. It specifies CASSDQYEQYF.

This clonotype was counted ten times or more. This chain connects TRBV7-2 to TRBJ1-2; D not resolved. This CDR3 comprises 15 residues. V was shortened by 1 base and J by 4 bases, with 13 bases between the two germline ends. Germline lookup yields CDR1 SGHTA and CDR2 FQGNSA. The CDR3 reads CASSLEVGKFYGYTF. The CDR3 nucleotides are TGTGCCAGCAGCTTAGAGGTCGGAAAGTTCTATGGCTACACCTTC.

Only a few counts were recorded for this clonotype. CDR3 DNA sequence: TGTGCCAGCAGCTTCCAGTTAGGGACTGAAGCTTTCTTT. It translates to CASSFQLGTEAFF. The J gene is TRBJ1-1, the V gene TRBV11-2; D is uncertain. The CDR3 is made up of 13 amino acids. Trimming left V 3 bases short and J 5 bases short, with 10 bases between. Germline V gene sequence: CDR1 SGHAT, CDR2 FQNNGV.

This clonotype turned up a few times. The chain has TRBV6-2 or TRBV6-3 and TRBJ2-7, with 9 bases that match TRBD2. This CDR3 has 16 residues. The trim removed 8 bases at V and 6 bases at J, leaving 17 bases unmatched. CDR1 and CDR2 from the germline V gene are MNHEY and SVGEGT. The CDR3 nucleotides read TGTGCCAGCCACCTTCACAAGACTAGCGGCATCGGCGAGCAGTACTTC. Translation gives CASHLHKTSGIGEQYF.

The chain has TRBV12-3 or TRBV12-4 and TRBJ1-3; 8 bases match TRBD1. This CDR3 is built from 15 residues. V shed 4 bases, J shed 3 bases, and the junction held 5 bases outside the gene matches. CDR3 sequence reads: CASSSGTGGGNTIYF. As DNA, the CDR3 is TGTGCCAGCAGTTCCGGCACAGGGGGTGGAAACACCATATATTTT.

The CDR3 region has the DNA TGTGCCAGCAGTCGGACACATGCGGGGAACGAGCAGTACTTC. This gives the protein CASSRTHAGNEQYF. This chain joins TRBV6-1 and TRBJ2-7, with D possibly TRBD2 on 6 matching bases. The CDR3 sequence is 14 residues long. Germline assignment: CDR1 MNHNS and CDR2 SASEGT. Trimming shortened V by 5 bases and J by 5 bases, and 16 bases separated the two germline ends.

This clonotype was detected ten times or more. This may arise from a read error, as a much more abundant clone is one base away. The gene calls are TRBV5-6 and TRBJ1-5; no definite D call. Looked up from germline, CDR1 is SGHDT and CDR2 is YYEEEE. The CDR3 is 12 amino acids. V lost 2 bases and J lost 3, with 3 bases in between. CDR3 sequence: CASSLDNQPQHF. CDR3 DNA sequence: TGTGCCAGCAGCTTAGACAATCAGCCCCAGCATTTT.